What follows are 31 T cell receptor beta chains derived from one specimen sequenced in a study of neurological immune-mediated disorders. TCRdb used MiXCR to reprocess the 5' RACE reads, holding one entry per CDR3 protein. The sample has about 46,000 distinct CDR3 sequences, around 2% seen once. Sequenced input: PBMCs. These receptors all come from a woman between 35 and 50 years old with multiple sclerosis.

This clonotype was counted at least ten times. The CDR3 reads CASSSTDRTYYEQYF. For the CDR3, the DNA is TGTGCCAGCAGCTCAACGGACAGGACCTACTACGAGCAGTACTTC. The chain recombines TRBV7-9 with TRBJ2-7; 7 nucleotides match TRBD1. Germline V gives CDR1 SEHNR, CDR2 FQNEAQ (reference sequence). The ends lost 4 bases at V and 3 bases at J; junction bases unmatched: 9. The CDR3 contains 15 residues.

This clonotype was picked up many times. This chain uses TRBV6-5 with TRBJ2-7, with a weak D call TRBD1 (5 bases). Per germline, CDR1 MNHEY and CDR2 SVGAGI. The CDR3 covers 13 residues. V lost 4 bases and J 6 bases, leaving 13 bases between the germline ends. The CDR3 coding sequence is TGTGCCAGCAGTTTTGCAGGGAAAGGCGAGCAGTACTTC. Translation gives CASSFAGKGEQYF.

This clonotype occurred many times. The chain has TRBV14 and TRBJ1-2; 10 bases map to TRBD1. The germline V gene has CDR1 SGHDN and CDR2 FVKESK. Trimming cost V 3 bases and J 8 bases; bases outside gene matches: 3. CDR3 length: 13 amino acids. The CDR3 loop is CASSQTTGGGYTF. CDR3 in DNA: TGTGCCAGCAGCCAGACGACAGGGGGCGGCTACACCTTC.

This clonotype was seen repeatedly, ten times or more. CDR3 sequence: CSARRGGYEQYF. The DNA of the CDR3 is TGCAGTGCTAGGCGCGGGGGCTACGAGCAGTACTTC. The chain links TRBV20-1 to TRBJ2-7; 7 bases line up with TRBD2. The V segment lost 3 bases and the J segment 3 bases; nucleotides outside the gene matches: 2. CDR1 DFQATT and CDR2 SNEGSKA come from the germline V gene (reference sequence). The CDR3 totals 12 residues.

In this sample, this clonotype turned up many times. The chain joins TRBV7-9 to TRBJ1-2; 10 bases line up with TRBD1. The V segment lost 7 bases and the J segment 4 bases; nucleotides outside the gene matches: 3. The germline gives CDR1 SEHNR, CDR2 FQNEAQ (reference sequence). This CDR3 has 13 amino acids. Here the CDR3 DNA reads TGTGCCAGCATGACAGGGGGCCCCTATGGCTACACCTTC. Encoded protein: CASMTGGPYGYTF.

This clonotype was seen ten or more times. This rearrangement joins TRBV5-1 to TRBJ1-5; 8 nucleotides match TRBD1. CDR1 and CDR2 (germline): SGHRS, YFSETQ. CDR3 length: 15 amino acids. The J segment lost 3 bases and the V segment lost 5 bases, leaving 7 bases of the junction unmatched. CDR3 sequence (DNA): TGCGCCAGCAGAGCAGGGGGCTCGAACAATCAGCCCCAGCATTTT. As protein: CASRAGGSNNQPQHF.

This clonotype was detected many times. The chain combines TRBV18 with TRBJ2-4, with a weak D call TRBD1 (6 bases). Germline V gives CDR1 KGHSH, CDR2 LQKENI. The CDR3 extends over 14 amino acids. Trimming took 2 bases from V and 5 from J, leaving 10 bases between them. The CDR3 sequence: CASSPSRGQNIQYF. CDR3 in DNA: TGTGCCAGCTCACCATCCAGGGGTCAAAACATTCAGTACTTC.

This clonotype was seen at least ten times. J is TRBJ1-1 and V is TRBV20-1; no firm D call. Trimming cost V 5 bases and J 0 bases, with 7 bases left between them. Per germline, CDR1 DFQATT and CDR2 SNEGSKA (reference sequence). CDR3 length: 12 residues. The CDR3 loop reads CSARRMNTEAFF. The CDR3 bases are TGCAGTGCTCGGCGCATGAACACTGAAGCTTTCTTT.

This clonotype was observed many times. The V call is TRBV20-1, the J call TRBJ1-3, with D possibly matching TRBD1 (5 bases). V lost 1 base to trimming and J lost 3 bases, with 7 bases between them. Germline CDR1 is DFQATT and CDR2 is SNEGSKA (reference sequence). The CDR3 consists of 13 residues. The CDR3: CSARVGGGNTIYF. The CDR3 nucleotides read TGCAGTGCTAGAGTGGGGGGTGGAAACACCATATATTTT.

This clonotype was picked up a small number of times. The chain recombines TRBV7-9 with TRBJ2-7; TRBD1 matches 8 bases. Germline V gives CDR1 SEHNR, CDR2 FQNEAQ (reference sequence). The V segment lost 8 bases and the J segment 6 bases; nucleotides outside the gene matches: 6. The CDR3 totals 12 residues. CDR3 protein: CASCRQGFEQYF. In DNA form, the CDR3 reads TGTGCCAGCTGTAGACAGGGGTTCGAGCAGTACTTC.

The table lists this clonotype with many counts. CDR3 in amino acids: CSAAGDYEQYF. The CDR3 DNA is TGCAGTGCCGCGGGGGACTACGAGCAGTACTTC. The V call is TRBV20-1, the J call TRBJ2-7; TRBD2 matches at 7 bases. The length of the CDR3 is 11 residues. J was trimmed by 3 bases and V by 6 bases; bases with no gene match: 2. Per germline, CDR1 DFQATT and CDR2 SNEGSKA (reference sequence).

This clonotype was seen many times. J is TRBJ1-3 and V is TRBV20-1; a possible D gene is TRBD1 (6 bases). Per the germline V gene, CDR1 is DFQATT and CDR2 is SNEGSKA (reference sequence). The germline V and J ends were trimmed by 5 bases and 0 bases, with 8 bases remaining between them. The CDR3 is 13 amino acids. The CDR3 DNA is TGCAGTGCTCGACAGGTCTCTGGAAACACCATATATTTT. Translating it yields CSARQVSGNTIYF.

The sample holds many counts of this clonotype. V usage is TRBV19 and J usage is TRBJ1-2; 8 bases match TRBD1. This CDR3 contains 14 residues. The V gene's germline CDR1 is LNHDA and CDR2 SQIVND (reference sequence). Unmatched junction bases numbered 6, after V lost 9 bases and J lost 0 bases. The CDR3 reads CASRMGQANYGYTF. The CDR3 DNA reads TGTGCCAGCCGAATGGGACAGGCTAACTATGGCTACACCTTC.

This clonotype has at least ten counts. The rearrangement joins TRBV6-1 to TRBJ2-6, with D uncertain. From germline, CDR1 is MNHNS and CDR2 SASEGT. CDR3 size: 14 residues. The germline V and J ends were trimmed by 2 bases and 0 bases, with 2 bases remaining between them. The chain's CDR3 is CASSELSGANVLTF. CDR3 bases: TGTGCCAGCAGTGAACTCTCTGGGGCCAACGTCCTGACTTTC.

Many counts were recorded for this clonotype. The chain carries TRBV5-1 and TRBJ1-3; unclear D gene. The CDR3 extends over 15 amino acids. Germline V gene lookup returns CDR1 SGHRS and CDR2 YFSETQ. V shed 0 bases and J shed 0 bases, with 7 bases lying between them. CDR3 nucleotides: TGCGCCAGCAGCTTGGGGGGTACCTCTGGAAACACCATATATTTT. This codes for CASSLGGTSGNTIYF.

This clonotype has ten or more counts. A junction end diverges from the germline sequence, so it may reflect a read error. The V call is TRBV20-1, the J call TRBJ1-2; D is undetermined. The length of the CDR3 is 10 residues. Germline V gene data show CDR1 as DFQATT and CDR2 as SNEGSKA (reference sequence). The CDR3 DNA follows: TGCAGTGCCAATCGTCAGAGCTTCCCCTTC. Translation gives CSANRQSFPF.

Ten or more counts support this clonotype. The CDR3 sequence: CSARKYSLGTEAFF. As DNA, the CDR3 is TGCAGTGCGAGAAAATACAGTTTGGGGACTGAAGCTTTCTTT. The chain carries TRBV20-1 and TRBJ1-1; D gene unclear. CDR1 is DFQATT and CDR2 is SNEGSKA in the germline V gene (reference sequence). The CDR3 is 14 amino acids. Trimming took 6 bases from V and 5 from J, leaving 19 bases between them.

This clonotype was counted at least ten times. V gene TRBV20-1 combines with J gene TRBJ2-1; tentatively, D is TRBD1 or TRBD2 (5 bases each). The CDR3 is 13 residues long. Germline CDR1 is DFQATT and CDR2 is SNEGSKA (reference sequence). V gave up 1 base and J gave up 6 bases, with 10 bases separating them. CDR3: CSARGPGPNEQFF. CDR3 DNA sequence: TGCAGTGCTAGAGGCCCGGGGCCCAATGAGCAGTTCTTC.

This clonotype came up many times. The chain employs TRBV6-6 and TRBJ2-5, with D maybe TRBD1 (5 bases). CDR3 length: 16 amino acids. The V end was cut by 6 bases, the J end by 4 bases, with 21 bases between. Germline CDR1 MNHNY, CDR2 SVGAGI (reference sequence). CDR3 loop: CASSIEGVYSGETQYF. The CDR3 region has the DNA TGTGCCAGCAGCATTGAAGGGGTATACAGTGGAGAGACCCAGTACTTC.

This clonotype was recorded many times. V is TRBV18 and J is TRBJ2-1; D is unclear. The ends were cut back, 2 bases at V and 6 bases at J, with 8 bases in the middle. Germline values: CDR1 KGHSH, CDR2 LQKENI. There are 13 residues in the CDR3. This CDR3 is CASSPKRFNEQFF. CDR3 coding DNA: TGTGCCAGCTCACCAAAAAGGTTCAATGAGCAGTTCTTC.

This clonotype was seen ten or more times. This chain's CDR3 is CASSPDLSEAFF. The CDR3 region has the DNA TGCGCCAGCAGCCCGGACTTAAGTGAAGCTTTCTTT. This chain uses TRBV5-1 with TRBJ1-1; D remains unclear. CDR3 length equals 12 residues. V shed 4 bases and J shed 7 bases, with 11 bases lying between them. Germline V gene lookup returns CDR1 SGHRS and CDR2 YFSETQ.

The sample holds many counts of this clonotype. The chain has TRBV6-6 and TRBJ2-3; possibly TRBD1 for D (6 bases). The length of the CDR3 is 14 residues. The germline CDR1 and CDR2 sequences are MNHNY and SVGAGI (reference sequence). The V end was cut by 6 bases, the J end by 2 bases, with 12 bases between. The CDR3 here is CASRDGQLTDTQYF. The CDR3 DNA is TGTGCCAGCAGGGACGGACAGCTCACAGATACGCAGTATTTT.

This clonotype has ten or more counts. The chain combines TRBV29-1 with TRBJ2-1; D gene unclear. Per germline, CDR1 SQVTM and CDR2 ANQGSEA. The CDR3 loop spans 14 amino acids. The V end lost 4 bases, the J end lost 0 bases, and 10 bases lay between the germline ends. The DNA of the CDR3 is TGCAGCGTTGTCTGGCCTAACTCCTACAATGAGCAGTTCTTC. Protein product: CSVVWPNSYNEQFF.

This clonotype was counted ten times or more. The chain uses TRBV7-8 and TRBJ1-2; a weak D match, TRBD1 (5 bases). Between the trimmed V and J ends, which lost 3 bases and 8 bases, there was a span of 10 bases. Per germline, CDR1 SGHVS and CDR2 FQNEAQ. The length of the CDR3 is 12 residues. Here the CDR3 DNA reads TGTGCCAGCAGCTTCAGGGAAGGAGGCTACACCTTC. Translated: CASSFREGGYTF.

This clonotype showed up many times. The chain couples TRBV27 to TRBJ1-1; possibly TRBD1 for D (6 bases). Trimming removed 2 bases at V and 11 bases at J, with 12 bases between. The CDR3 is 12 amino acids. Germline lookup yields CDR1 MNHEY and CDR2 SMNVEV (reference sequence). CDR3 sequence reads: CASSLNGGEAFF. Written as DNA, the CDR3 is TGTGCCAGCAGTTTAAACGGGGGCGAGGCTTTCTTT.

This clonotype has at least ten counts. The genes are TRBV7-6 and TRBJ1-2; 7 nucleotides line up with TRBD1. Germline CDR1 SGHVS, CDR2 FNYEAQ. Losses at the gene ends were 5 bases for V and 2 bases for J; bases not matched to a gene: 2. This CDR3 has 13 amino acids. This chain's CDR3 is CASSQDRNYGYTF. CDR3 sequence (DNA): TGTGCCAGCAGCCAGGACAGGAACTATGGCTACACCTTC.

This clonotype was found many times. The DNA for the CDR3 is TGTGCCAGCAGAGCTAGCACAGATACGCAGTATTTT. This encodes CASRASTDTQYF. This sequence joins TRBV12-3 or TRBV12-4 and TRBJ2-3; D unresolved. The V gene lost 6 bases and the J gene lost 0 bases, with 4 bases spanning the gap. CDR3 length: 12 amino acids.

This clonotype was picked up a small number of times. This may be a read error, as it is one base from a much larger clone. The rearrangement uses TRBV2 and TRBJ2-3, with 8 nucleotides matching TRBD1. This CDR3 is 15 amino acids long. The ends lost 8 bases at V and 1 base at J; junction bases unmatched: 8. The germline CDR1 and CDR2 sequences are SNHLY and FYNNEI. The CDR3 protein is CASGAGQGRTDTQYF. The DNA for the CDR3 is TGTGCCAGCGGCGCCGGACAGGGTCGCACAGATACGCAGTATTTT.

The rearrangement joins TRBV2 to TRBJ2-7; D not resolved. Germline V CDR1 and CDR2: SNHLY, FYNNEI. CDR3 length: 12 residues. Trimming left V 2 bases short and J 3 bases short, with 5 bases between. CDR3 sequence reads: CASSERVYEQYF. DNA for the CDR3: TGTGCCAGCAGTGAACGCGTCTACGAGCAGTACTTC.

This clonotype was picked up many times. The V gene is TRBV5-1, the J gene TRBJ2-3; the D gene is possibly TRBD2 (6 bases). The germline gives CDR1 SGHRS, CDR2 YFSETQ. CDR3 length: 15 amino acids. V gave up 0 bases and J gave up 4 bases, with 12 bases separating them. The CDR3 DNA reads TGCGCCAGCAGCTTGGCGGCGGGATTCGCAGATACGCAGTATTTT. The encoded protein is CASSLAAGFADTQYF. Complete variable domain (other parts from reference TRBV5-1 and TRBJ2-3): KAGVTQTPRYLIKTRGQQVTLSCSPISGHRSVSWYQQTPGQGLQFLFEYFSETQRNKGNFPGRFSGRQFSNSRSEMNVSTLELGDSALYLCASSLAAGFADTQYFGPGTRLTVL.

This clonotype has a count of ten or more. The chain carries TRBV20-1 and TRBJ2-2; D perhaps matches TRBD2 (6 bases). The CDR3 length is 12 residues. With 3 bases removed from V and 8 bases from J, the gap between germline ends came to 10 bases. Germline V lookup: CDR1 DFQATT, CDR2 SNEGSKA (reference sequence). CDR3 residues: CSASPRGGELFF. CDR3 sequence (DNA): TGCAGTGCTAGTCCCCGGGGGGGGGAGCTGTTTTTT.